The 13 T cell receptor beta chains reported below all come from one sample, sequenced in a study of blood T cell repertoires in COVID-19. Generated by immunoSEQ multiplex PCR, the TCRdb table keeps only in-frame clones and is missing some. The sample includes roughly 140,000 clones, about 90% seen only once; the top ten take roughly 11%. Sequencing was done on a sample of peripheral blood. These receptor sequences come from a woman older than 75 with acute or convalescent COVID-19.

The chain joins TRBV18 to TRBJ2-7, with 15 bases matching TRBD2. The CDR3 is 19 amino acids. CDR1 is KGHSH and CDR2 is LQKENI in the germline V gene. The V and J ends lost 3 bases and 2 bases, in that order; junction bases with no gene match: 11. The CDR3 loop is CASSPSRTSGGAPPYEQYF. In DNA, the CDR3 is TGTGCCAGCTCACCTTCCAGGACTAGCGGGGGGGCCCCCCCCTACGAGCAGTACTTC.

V gene TRBV11-3 combines with J gene TRBJ2-1; 11 nucleotides line up with TRBD2. Germline V lookup: CDR1 SGHNT, CDR2 YENEEA. Trimming took 0 bases from V and 5 from J; bases not matched to a gene: 3. This CDR3 contains 16 residues. For the CDR3, the DNA is TGTGCCAGCAGCTTAGATTCTAGCGGGGGGAACAATGAGCAGTTCTTC. Translation: CASSLDSSGGNNEQFF.

The rearrangement links TRBV6-1 to TRBJ1-5, with a possible D match to TRBD1 (5 bases). The CDR3 consists of 15 residues. Germline CDR1 MNHNS, CDR2 SASEGT. With 0 bases removed from V and 6 bases from J, the gap between germline ends came to 12 bases. The DNA of the CDR3 is TGTGCCAGCAGTGAAGCGGGGGGGTCGCTTCAGCCCCAGCATTTT. Protein sequence: CASSEAGGSLQPQHF.

In its sample, this clone was seen a few times. V gene TRBV6-1 combines with J gene TRBJ1-5; tentatively, D is TRBD1 (6 bases). From germline, CDR1 is MNHNS and CDR2 SASEGT. This CDR3 region has 16 residues. Trimming took off 2 bases at V and 4 bases at J, with 15 bases between the two ends. The CDR3, as DNA: TGTGCCAGCAGTGAACCCCGGGGGGCGAGGAATCAGCCCCAGCATTTT. It encodes CASSEPRGARNQPQHF.

The J gene is TRBJ2-1, the V gene TRBV24-1; TRBD2 agrees at 9 bases. V gave up 4 bases and J gave up 1 base; unmatched junction bases: 7. The CDR3 is 17 residues long. Germline lookup yields CDR1 KGHDR and CDR2 SFDVKD. The CDR3 sequence is CATSDNSGGQSYNEQFF. The CDR3 DNA sequence: TGTGCCACCAGTGACAACAGCGGGGGGCAGTCCTACAATGAGCAGTTCTTC.

This clone occurred once. V usage is TRBV6-5 and J usage is TRBJ1-6; 7 bases match TRBD1. Germline trimming cut 8 bases from V and 3 bases from J; bases unmatched to any gene: 4. This CDR3 region has 14 residues. Germline assignment: CDR1 MNHEY and CDR2 SVGAGI. CDR3 in DNA: TGTGCCAGCTGCACAGGGGTCTATAATTCACCCCTCCACTTT. It yields the protein CASCTGVYNSPLHF.

As to this clone: This CDR3 is also generated by other DNA sequences in the sample. The chain recombines TRBV11-3 with TRBJ2-2; 9 positions match TRBD1. The CDR3 spans 15 residues. Germline V CDR1 and CDR2: SGHNT, YENEEA. Losses at the gene ends were 4 bases for V and 1 base for J; bases not matched to a gene: 1. This CDR3 is CASSSGQGNTGELFF. Here the CDR3 DNA reads TGTGCCAGCAGCTCGGGACAGGGGAACACCGGGGAGCTGTTTTTT.

V is TRBV7-2 and J is TRBJ2-3; 8 nucleotides match TRBD2. Per germline, CDR1 SGHTA and CDR2 FQGNSA. With 1 base clipped from V and 2 bases from J, the junction kept 5 bases outside the gene matches. This CDR3 is built from 16 residues. DNA for the CDR3: TGTGCCAGCAGCTTAGGTCTAGCGGGCGACACAGATACGCAGTATTTT. Its translation is CASSLGLAGDTDTQYF.

As concerns this clone: At one end the junction does not follow the germline gene, possibly because of a read error. The chain employs TRBV2 and TRBJ1-2; D unresolved. The CDR3 runs to 12 residues. Germline-derived CDR1 and CDR2 are SNHLY and FYNNEI. In nucleotides, the CDR3 is TGTGCCAGCAGTGAACTCGAGGAGGCGGCCCCATTC. Translated, it gives CASSELEEAAPF.

This sequence joins TRBV19 and TRBJ1-2; 9 positions match TRBD1. The germline V gene encodes CDR1 LNHDA and CDR2 SQIVND (reference sequence). The CDR3 covers 17 residues. The J segment lost 6 bases and the V segment lost 1 base, leaving 12 bases of the junction unmatched. CDR3 region: CASSIGGQGPQGNGYTF. The DNA for the CDR3 is TGTGCCAGTAGTATAGGTGGACAGGGGCCTCAAGGGAATGGCTACACCTTC.

This chain uses TRBV19 with TRBJ2-2; 10 bases map to TRBD2. Germline lookup yields CDR1 LNHDA and CDR2 SQIVND (reference sequence). J was trimmed by 1 base and V by 6 bases; bases with no gene match: 5. This CDR3 is 16 amino acids long. CDR3 loop: CASRRLAGLNTGELFF. The CDR3 DNA reads TGTGCCAGTAGAAGACTAGCGGGCCTGAACACCGGGGAGCTGTTTTTT.

The chain uses TRBV13 and TRBJ1-3; the match to TRBD1 covers 9 bases. The germline CDR1 and CDR2 sequences are PRHDT and FYEKMQ (reference sequence). After removal of 6 bases from V and 4 bases from J, the junction contained 25 bases not matched to a gene. The CDR3 extends over 21 amino acids. As DNA, the CDR3 is TGTGCCAGCAGTCGCTTTTTGAGACCGGGACAGGGCAAAAATTGGGGAAACACCATATATTTT. As protein: CASSRFLRPGQGKNWGNTIYF.

The chain joins TRBV4-3 to TRBJ2-1; 11 positions agree with TRBD2. CDR3 length: 18 residues. V lost 0 bases to trimming and J lost 2 bases; unmatched junction nucleotides: 6. Germline CDR1 LGHNA, CDR2 YSLEER. CDR3 in DNA: TGCGCCAGCAGCCAAGATCGATTACTAGCGGGGGCCTACAATGAGCAGTTCTTC. It translates to CASSQDRLLAGAYNEQFF.